These 5 T cell receptor beta chains share one sample of origin, sequenced in a study of regulatory T cells in long-lasting Graves disease. The time point is: persistent/refractory GD, antithyroid drugs over 5 years with positive TRAb. PBMCs were the source of the RNA used for TCR sequencing. Arm-PCR of CDR3 regions and iRepertoire HTBI primers were used to build TCR beta libraries. MiXCR, run by TCRdb on the multiplex PCR reads, gives a single entry per CDR3 protein. The sample lists a few hundred thousand distinct CDR3 sequences; about 20% were seen once. Here the sequenced sample was peripheral blood mononuclear cells (PBMCs), taken when the disease was refractory, from a patient treated with antithyroid drugs. The origin of the receptors is a female donor with Graves disease.

The gene calls are TRBV6-1 and TRBJ2-7; 8 nucleotides line up with TRBD1. V dropped 7 bases and J dropped 0; count of bases not matched to a gene: 11. The CDR3 is 16 residues long. Germline V lookup: CDR1 MNHNS, CDR2 SASEGT. CDR3 sequence: CASTRGSGTGSYEQYF. CDR3 nucleotides: TGTGCCAGCACAAGAGGCTCCGGGACAGGCTCCTACGAGCAGTACTTC.

This clonotype was observed at least ten times. The chain joins TRBV6-5 to TRBJ1-2, with TRBD1 matching over 8 bases. Germline CDR1 MNHEY, CDR2 SVGAGI. The CDR3 contains 17 residues. The ends lost 0 bases at V and 0 bases at J; junction bases unmatched: 6. The CDR3 loop is CASSYSGQVMSNYGYTF. CDR3 sequence (DNA): TGTGCCAGCAGTTACTCGGGACAGGTTATGTCTAACTATGGCTACACCTTC.

To note about this clonotype: A much larger clone differs from this one at a single base, so this may be a read error. The chain employs TRBV5-4 and TRBJ1-1; D remains ambiguous. From germline, CDR1 is SGHNT and CDR2 YYREEE (reference sequence). The CDR3 has 15 amino acids. CDR3 DNA: TGTGTCAGCAGCTTGCCCCGGACGGGGAACACTGAAGCTTTCTTT. It codes for CVSSLPRTGNTEAFF.

V gene TRBV10-3 combines with J gene TRBJ2-7, with 7 bases matching TRBD1. The CDR3 is 12 residues long. V shed 4 bases and J 7 bases; nucleotides not matched to a gene: 4. The germline V gene encodes CDR1 ENHRY and CDR2 SYGVKD. The DNA for the CDR3 is TGTGCCATCAGTGGGACAGGCCGGGAGCAGTACTTC. It is translated as CAISGTGREQYF.

This clonotype appeared a few times. A read error may produce the germline difference seen at one junction end. The gene calls are TRBV13 and TRBJ2-5; no reliable D call. The CDR3 loop spans 14 amino acids. Looked up from germline, CDR1 is PRHDT and CDR2 is FYEKMQ (reference sequence). CDR3 amino acids: CASGLGRLQETQYF. The CDR3 region has the DNA TGTGCCAGCGGCTTAGGGCGCCTCCAAGAGACCCAGTACTTC.